This TCR beta chain appears in the sequencing data of a study of T cell responses to AZD1222 COVID-19 vaccine. Produced via immunoSEQ multiplex PCR; TCRdb's table is partial and in-frame only. The sample consists of some 170,000 clones, about 92% of them appearing once. A remark on this clone: The antigen is undetermined.

Overall study findings and caveats: Dominant CD4 TCR responses targeted spike regions 160-218 and 743-854. When two AZD1222 doses had been given, Spike-specific TCR breadth and depth rose.

This specimen consisted of peripheral blood, obtained on day 0 of MenACWY control vaccination. The source is an adult in good health.

CDR3 DNA: TGTGCCACCAGTGCTAGCGGGAGGATATTGGAGCAGTTCTTC. Translation: CATSASGRILEQFF. The V and J genes are TRBV24-1 and TRBJ2-1, with 11 bases matching TRBD2. The length of the CDR3 is 14 residues. V shed 5 bases and J 10 bases; nucleotides not matched to a gene: 6. Germline loops: CDR1 KGHDR, CDR2 SFDVKD.